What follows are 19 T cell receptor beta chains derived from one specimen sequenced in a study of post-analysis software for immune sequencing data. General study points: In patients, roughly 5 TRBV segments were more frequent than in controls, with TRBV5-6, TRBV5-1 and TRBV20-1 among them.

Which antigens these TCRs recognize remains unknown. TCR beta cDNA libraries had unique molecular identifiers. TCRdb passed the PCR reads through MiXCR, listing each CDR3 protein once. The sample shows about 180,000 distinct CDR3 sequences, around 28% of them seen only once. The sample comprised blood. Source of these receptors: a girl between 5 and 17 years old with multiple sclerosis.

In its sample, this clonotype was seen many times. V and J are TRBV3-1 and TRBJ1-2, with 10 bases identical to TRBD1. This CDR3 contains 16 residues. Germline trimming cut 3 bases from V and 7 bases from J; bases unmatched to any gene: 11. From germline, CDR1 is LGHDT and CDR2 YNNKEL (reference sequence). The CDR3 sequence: CASSHRDRGFYSGYTF. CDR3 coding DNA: TGTGCCAGCAGCCATCGGGACAGGGGATTTTATTCTGGCTACACCTTC.

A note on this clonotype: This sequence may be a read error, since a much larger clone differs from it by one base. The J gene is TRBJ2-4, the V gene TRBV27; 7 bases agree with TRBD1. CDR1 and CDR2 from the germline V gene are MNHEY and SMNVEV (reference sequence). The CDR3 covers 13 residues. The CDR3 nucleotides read TGTTCCACTGAAGACAGGGCCAAAAACATTCGGTACTTC. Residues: CSTEDRAKNIRYF.

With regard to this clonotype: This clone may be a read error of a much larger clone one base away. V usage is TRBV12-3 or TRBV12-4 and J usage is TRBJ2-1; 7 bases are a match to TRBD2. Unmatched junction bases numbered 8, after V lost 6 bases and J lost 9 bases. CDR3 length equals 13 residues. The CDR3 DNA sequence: TGTGCCAGCAGCCGCGGGAGCAGTTCTGAGCAGTTCTTC. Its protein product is CASSRGSSSEQFF.

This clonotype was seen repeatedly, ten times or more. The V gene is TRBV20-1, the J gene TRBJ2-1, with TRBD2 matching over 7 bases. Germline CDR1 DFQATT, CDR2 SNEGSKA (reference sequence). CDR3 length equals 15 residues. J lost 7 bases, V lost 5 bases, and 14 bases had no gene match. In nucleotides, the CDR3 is TGCAGTGCTCCTCAGAGCGGGATGGTGGGGAATGAGCAGTTCTTC. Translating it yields CSAPQSGMVGNEQFF.

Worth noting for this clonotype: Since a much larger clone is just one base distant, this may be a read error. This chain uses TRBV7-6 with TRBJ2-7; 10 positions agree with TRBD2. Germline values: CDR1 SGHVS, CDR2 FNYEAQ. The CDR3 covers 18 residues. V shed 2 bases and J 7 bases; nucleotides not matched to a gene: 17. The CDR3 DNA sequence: TGTGCCAGCAGCTTATTGGGTAGCGGGAGGCACCCATACAATGAGCAGTACTTC. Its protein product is CASSLLGSGRHPYNEQYF.

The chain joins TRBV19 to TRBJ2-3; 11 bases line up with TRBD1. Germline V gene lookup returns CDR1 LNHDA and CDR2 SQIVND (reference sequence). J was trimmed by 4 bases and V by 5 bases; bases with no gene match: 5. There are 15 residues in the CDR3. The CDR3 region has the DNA TGTGCCAGTAGTCCACGGGACAGGGGGTCAGATACGCAGTATTTT. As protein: CASSPRDRGSDTQYF. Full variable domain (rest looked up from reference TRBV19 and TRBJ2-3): DGGITQSPKYLFRKEGQNVTLSCEQNLNHDAMYWYRQDPGQGLRLIYYSQIVNDFQKGDIAEGYSVSREKKESFPLTVTSAQKNPTAFYLCASSPRDRGSDTQYFGPGTRLTVL.

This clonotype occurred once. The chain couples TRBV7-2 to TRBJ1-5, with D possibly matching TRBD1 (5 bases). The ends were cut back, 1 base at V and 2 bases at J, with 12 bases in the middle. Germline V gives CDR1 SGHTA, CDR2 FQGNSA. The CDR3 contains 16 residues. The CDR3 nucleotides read TGTGCCAGCAGCTTAGTAGCCGGGGGTGGCAATCAGCCCCAGCATTTT. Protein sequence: CASSLVAGGGNQPQHF.

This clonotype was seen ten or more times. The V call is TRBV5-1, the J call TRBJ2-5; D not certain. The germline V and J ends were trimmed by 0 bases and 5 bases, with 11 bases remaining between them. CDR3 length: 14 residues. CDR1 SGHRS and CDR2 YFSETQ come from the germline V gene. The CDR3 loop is CASSLGGPEETQYF. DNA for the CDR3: TGCGCCAGCAGCTTGGGAGGACCTGAGGAGACCCAGTACTTC.

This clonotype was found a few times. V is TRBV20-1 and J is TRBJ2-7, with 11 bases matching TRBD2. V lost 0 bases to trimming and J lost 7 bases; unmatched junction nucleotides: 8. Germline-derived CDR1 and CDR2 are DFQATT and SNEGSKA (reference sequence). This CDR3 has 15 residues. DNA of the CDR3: TGCAGTGCTAGAGAACTAGCGGGAGATATGTATGAGCAGTACTTC. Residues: CSARELAGDMYEQYF.

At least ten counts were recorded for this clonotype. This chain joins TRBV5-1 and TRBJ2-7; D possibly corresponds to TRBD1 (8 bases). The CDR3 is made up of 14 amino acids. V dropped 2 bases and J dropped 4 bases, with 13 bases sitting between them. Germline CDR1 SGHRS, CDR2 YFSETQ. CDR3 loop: CASSLQGGEYEQYF. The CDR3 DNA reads TGCGCCAGCAGCTTACAGGGGGGGGAATACGAGCAGTACTTC. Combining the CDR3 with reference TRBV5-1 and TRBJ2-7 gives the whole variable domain KAGVTQTPRYLIKTRGQQVTLSCSPISGHRSVSWYQQTPGQGLQFLFEYFSETQRNKGNFPGRFSGRQFSNSRSEMNVSTLELGDSALYLCASSLQGGEYEQYFGPGTRLTVT.

DNA of the CDR3: TGTGCCAGCAGCTTAATCTTCGGGGGCTCCTACGAGCAGTACTTC. It encodes CASSLIFGGSYEQYF. This chain uses TRBV7-2 with TRBJ2-7, with TRBD2 as a possible D gene (6 bases). This CDR3 has 15 amino acids. Trimming left V 2 bases short and J 0 bases short, with 11 bases between. Germline CDR1 is SGHTA and CDR2 is FQGNSA.

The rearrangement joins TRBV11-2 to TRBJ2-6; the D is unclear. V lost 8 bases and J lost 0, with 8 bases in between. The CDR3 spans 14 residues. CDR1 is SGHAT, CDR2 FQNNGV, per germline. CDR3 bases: TGTGCCAGCGGAAGGGCCTCTGGGGCCAACGTCCTGACTTTC. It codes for CASGRASGANVLTF.

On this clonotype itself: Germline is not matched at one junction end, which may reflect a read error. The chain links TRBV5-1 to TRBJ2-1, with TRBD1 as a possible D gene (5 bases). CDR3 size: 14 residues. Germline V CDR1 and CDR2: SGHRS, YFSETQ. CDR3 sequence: CASSLAGSYNGQFF. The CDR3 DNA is TGCGCCAGCAGCTTGGCAGGGTCCTACAATGGGCAGTTCTTC.

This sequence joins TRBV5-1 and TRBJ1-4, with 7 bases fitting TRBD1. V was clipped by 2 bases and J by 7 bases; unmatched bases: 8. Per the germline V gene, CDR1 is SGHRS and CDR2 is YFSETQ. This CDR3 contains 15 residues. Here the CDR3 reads CASSLQGNLGEKLFF. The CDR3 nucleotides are TGCGCCAGCAGCTTACAGGGGAATTTGGGTGAAAAACTGTTTTTT.

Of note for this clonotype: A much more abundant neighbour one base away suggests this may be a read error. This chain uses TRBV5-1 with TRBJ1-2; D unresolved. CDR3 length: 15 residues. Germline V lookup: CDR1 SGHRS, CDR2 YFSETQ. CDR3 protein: CASSLAVRGHRGYAF. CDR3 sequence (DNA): TGCGCCAGCAGCTTGGCCGTTAGAGGGCATCGAGGCTACGCCTTC.

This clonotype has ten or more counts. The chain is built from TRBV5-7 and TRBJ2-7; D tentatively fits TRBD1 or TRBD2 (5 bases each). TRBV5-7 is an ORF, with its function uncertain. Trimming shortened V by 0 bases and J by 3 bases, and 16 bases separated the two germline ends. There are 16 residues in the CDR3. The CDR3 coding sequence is TGTGCCAGCAGCTTGGACGGGGCCAGCCAGCGCTACGAGCAGTACTTC. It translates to CASSLDGASQRYEQYF.

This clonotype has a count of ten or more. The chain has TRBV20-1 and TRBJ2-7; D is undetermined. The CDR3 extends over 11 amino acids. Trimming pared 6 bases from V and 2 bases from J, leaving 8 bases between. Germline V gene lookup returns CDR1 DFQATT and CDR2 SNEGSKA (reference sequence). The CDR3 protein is CSAKLTYEQYF. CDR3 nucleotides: TGCAGTGCCAAACTCACCTACGAGCAGTACTTC.

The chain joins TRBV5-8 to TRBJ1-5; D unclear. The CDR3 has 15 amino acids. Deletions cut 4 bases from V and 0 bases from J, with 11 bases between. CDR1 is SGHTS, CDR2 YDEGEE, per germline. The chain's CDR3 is CASSRVRDSNQPQHF. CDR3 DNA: TGTGCCAGCAGCCGGGTGAGGGATAGCAATCAGCCCCAGCATTTT.

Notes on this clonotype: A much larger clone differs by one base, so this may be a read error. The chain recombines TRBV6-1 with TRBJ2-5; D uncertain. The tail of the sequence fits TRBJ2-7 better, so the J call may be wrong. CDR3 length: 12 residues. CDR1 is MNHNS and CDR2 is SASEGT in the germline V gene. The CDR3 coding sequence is TGTGCCAGCAGGGCTAGTAGCCGCGAGCAGTACTTC. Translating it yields CASRASSREQYF.